This TCR beta chain was found in a study of CD8 T cells in ankylosing spondylitis. This clonotype was seen a few times. No antigen is known for it. The CDR3 contains 16 residues. Germline CDR1 and CDR2: SEHNR and FQNEAQ (reference sequence). Between the trimmed V and J ends, which lost 1 base and 3 bases, there was a span of 12 bases. General study results and limits: Reports of some motif variants in reactive arthritis synovial fluid and blood predate this one. Within matched ankylosing spondylitis synovial fluid, disease-linked clones were reportedly significantly enriched. A motif of eight highly homologous TCR beta variants was seen as apparently characteristic of ankylosing spondylitis blood.

Libraries for TCR beta were made by quantitative 5'-RACE with molecular barcodes. In TCRdb, the 5' RACE reads were re-called with MiXCR into one record per CDR3 protein. Among 250,000 to 350,000 distinct CDR3 sequences, roughly 20% were seen once, and the ten largest hold 3% to 4%. The TCR sequence derives from a female donor with ankylosing spondylitis or in good health (not recorded which). The chain has TRBV7-9 and TRBJ2-2; no clear D. Sequencing was done on a sample of blood, either unsorted or a sorted T cell fraction (not recorded which). CDR3 amino acids: CASSLDRVSDTGELFF. CDR3 in DNA: TGTGCCAGCAGCTTAGATCGGGTGTCCGACACCGGGGAGCTGTTTTTT.